The rows below give T cell receptor beta chains drawn from one sample of a study of cytomegalovirus exposure and HLA in healthy donors. This table comes from immunoSEQ multiplex PCR, and its TCRdb copy is limited to in-frame clones, with some not included. The repertoire consists of roughly 100,000 clones, with 75% occurring once and the leading ten covering approximately 1.3%. What was sequenced was PBMCs. The receptors derive from a man aged 35-49 years in good health and CMV-seronegative. CDR3s include the opening cysteine and the closing phenylalanine or tryptophan. D genes are given only for firm matches. Only part of the rows carry a size: once, few, many, or a class if the clone is expanded.

J | size | V | D | DNA | CDR3
TRBJ2-7 | . | TRBV7-6 | . | TGTGCCAGCAGCACCTCGGCGGGGAGGGGGGAATCCTACGAGCAGTACTTC | CASSTSAGRGESYEQYF
TRBJ1-1 | once | TRBV30 | . | TGTGCCTGGAGAAGGGGGGGACTGAACACTGAAGCTTTCTTT | CAWRRGGLNTEAFF
TRBJ2-1 | . | TRBV18 | . | TGTGCCAGCTCCTCGGGGAGGAGCTCCTACAATGAGCAGTTCTTC | CASSSGRSSYNEQFF
TRBJ1-2 | . | TRBV2 | . | TGTGCCAGCAGTGACTTTCAGGCGGCGGGGTATGGCTACACCTTC | CASSDFQAAGYGYTF
TRBJ2-7 | medium-sized | TRBV5-3 | TRBD1 | TGTGCCAGAAGCTTGGGACAGGGTTACGAGCAGTACTTC | CARSLGQGYEQYF
TRBJ2-7 | . | TRBV6-5 | TRBD1 | TGTGCCAGCAGTTACTACGGACAGGGGGCCAACGAGCAGTACTTC | CASSYYGQGANEQYF
TRBJ2-3 | . | TRBV20-1 | . | TGCAGTGTGGTAGGCACAGATACGCAGTATTTT | CSVVGTDTQYF
TRBJ2-5 | . | TRBV5-1 | TRBD1 | TGCGCCAGCAGCTACCCGCGGACAGGGGGAGGGGAGACCCAGTACTTC | CASSYPRTGGGETQYF
TRBJ2-3 | . | TRBV5-1 | . | TGCGCCAGCATCTACGAGCCGGGAACGGTAGATACGCAGTATTTT | CASIYEPGTVDTQYF
TRBJ2-7 | once | TRBV6-6 | TRBD1 | TGTGCCAGCACACCTGGGACAGGGAGTCACTCCTACGAGCAGTACTTC | CASTPGTGSHSYEQYF
TRBJ2-5 | . | TRBV6-1 | TRBD2 | TGTGCCAGCATTAGCGGGAGGGCAGGAGAGACCCAGTACTTC | CASISGRAGETQYF
TRBJ1-1 | . | TRBV18 | TRBD1 | TGTGCCAGCTCACCACCGACAGGGTTGAACACTGAAGCTTTCTTT | CASSPPTGLNTEAFF
TRBJ2-1 | . | TRBV7-8 | . | TGTGCCAGCAGCGGGGACATGATGAATGAGCAGTTCTTC | CASSGDMMNEQFF
TRBJ2-7 | few | TRBV5-8 | TRBD2 | TGTGCCAGCAGCTTTTCGCTAGCGGGAGCCCACGAGCAGTACTTC | CASSFSLAGAHEQYF
TRBJ2-7 | . | TRBV28 | TRBD2 | TGTGCCAGCAGTTTACCGGGACTAGCTTACGAGCAGTACTTC | CASSLPGLAYEQYF
TRBJ1-1 | many | TRBV30 | . | TGTGCCTGGAGTGAGGCAGGGCACACTGAAGCTTTCTTT | CAWSEAGHTEAFF
TRBJ1-3 | few | TRBV27 | TRBD1 | TGTGCCAGCAGTTTGAGGGGGCTTGGAAACACCATATATTTT | CASSLRGLGNTIYF
TRBJ1-4 | few | TRBV5-1 | TRBD1 | TGCGCCAGCAGCTTCTCGACAGGGGCAACAACTAATGAAAAACTGTTTTTT | CASSFSTGATTNEKLFF
TRBJ1-2 | . | TRBV4-1 | . | TGCGCCAGCAGCCAAGATTACAGGGATCGCTATGGCTACACCTTC | CASSQDYRDRYGYTF
TRBJ1-2 | . | TRBV28 | TRBD1 | TGTGCCAGCAGTGCCCGACAGGGTGGCTACACCTTC | CASSARQGGYTF
TRBJ1-2 | . | TRBV18 | . | TGTGCCAGCTCCCCCGGGAGCAGGGACTATGGCTACACCTTC | CASSPGSRDYGYTF
TRBJ1-1 | . | TRBV11-3 | . | TGTGCCAGCAGCTTATGGGGGACGGCGGGGAGCACTGAAGCTTTCTTT | CASSLWGTAGSTEAFF
TRBJ1-1 | few | TRBV27 | . | TGTGCCAGTTGGGGGCGCGAAAACACTGAAGCTTTCTTT | CASWGRENTEAFF
TRBJ1-5 | . | TRBV6-1 | . | TGTGCCAGCAGTGGTAGAGGGCACGAACAGCCCCAGCATTTT | CASSGRGHEQPQHF
TRBJ2-7 | . | TRBV25-1 | TRBD2 | TGTGCCAGCAGTGAATTTGCCGGGACTAGCGGCAACGAGCAGTACTTC | CASSEFAGTSGNEQYF
TRBJ2-7 | . | TRBV4-1 | TRBD1 | TGCGCCAGCAGCCAAGTCGCAGGGGGCATGTACGAGCAGTACTTC | CASSQVAGGMYEQYF
TRBJ2-2 | . | TRBV7-9 | TRBD1 | TGTGCCAGCAGGCCTCCTTACAGGGGGGACACCGGGGAGCTGTTTTTT | CASRPPYRGDTGELFF
TRBJ1-2 | . | TRBV27 | TRBD1 | TGTGCCAGCAGTTCGACAGGGGGTCAAGGCTACACCTTC | CASSSTGGQGYTF
TRBJ2-1 | once | TRBV7-2 | TRBD2 | TGTGCCAGCAGCTTAGCTGGCTCTAGCGGGAGCAATGAGCAGTTCTTC | CASSLAGSSGSNEQFF